Listed here is a single T cell receptor (beta chain). The antigen it binds to is not known. No qualities accompany the bases; no much larger clone lies one base away. Via the germline V gene, CDR1 is WSHSY and CDR2 SAAADI. CDR3 length: 14 amino acids, cysteine to phenylalanine. Left in the record is the CDR3 DNA by itself, 42 bases read in frame from the first base. Trimming takes 6 bases from V and 2 bases from J, and the germline ends sit 13 bases apart. The treatment or condition label here, explained by the study, means: live attenuated yellow fever vaccine strain. At every blood-draw timepoint, two biological replicates of bulk PBMCs were collected. A standard Ficoll-Paque protocol was used to isolate PBMCs from peripheral blood. TriZol was used to extract RNA from bulk PBMCs, from CD4 and CD8 fractions, and from dextramer-positive and dextramer-negative fractions. TCR cDNA was made using 5'RACE template switching, a step that added a universal primer site and unique molecular identifiers. cDNA synthesis was primed from both the TCR alpha and TCR beta constant segments. Libraries were amplified in two PCR steps, with sample barcodes and sequencing adapters added in the second step. Sequencing of libraries was done on Illumina HiSeq 2500 (2x100 bp) or NovaSeq (2x150 bp). On the authors' methods: MIGEC was used to demultiplex reads and collapse the reads into UMI consensus sequences, and MiXCR was used for V(D)J alignment. Vaccine-responding clonotypes were identified with edgeR using replicate PBMC samples, with FDR below 0.01 and a log2 fold change above 5 up to day 15 being required. CD4 or CD8 identity was assigned to each bulk clonotype according to whether the clonotype was present at higher abundance in the sequenced CD4 repertoire or the sequenced CD8 repertoire. TCRdb trimmed public reads at Q25 via fastp, called clones via MiXCR and kept in-frame beta chains. Each entry merges the rows of one CDR3 protein and shows their most common DNA and genes. In this record, the V and J calls reflect TCRdb's handling and not the investigators' own analysis. The sample has about 550,000 distinct CDR3 sequences on record, 15% to 20% of them singletons. The ten largest clones take up about 13% of the sample.

This sample is part of a study of T cells after yellow fever vaccination (dated by TCRdb to the late 2010s). For context, the study as a whole: Libraries from fractions with low cell numbers were prepared with the SMART-Seq v4 Ultra Low Input RNA kit. To follow T-cell clones before and after primary and booster YFV17D yellow fever vaccination, bulk TCR alpha and beta repertoires were sequenced over time. Two healthy male donors, one aged 18 to 30 and one aged 30 to 40 years, were included in the cohort. Blood samples were taken at several timepoints before and after primary and secondary immunization, and bulk PBMC replicates and cell subsets were isolated.

General study outcomes and caveats: After the booster, most of the clones that had expanded following primary vaccination were detected again (just under 97% of CD4 and 88% of CD8), which suggests that memory was broadly maintained. The secondary T-cell response was weaker than the primary response but faster, peaking on day 5 instead of day 15. Because only a couple of donors were included in the study, the extent to which the findings can be generalized is limited. Computational filtering was needed because FACS-sorted repertoires could contain abundant contaminating clonotypes from the bulk population. A small share of clonotypes was detected in both CD4 and CD8 compartments, with the overlap likely arising from convergent recombination.

The sample here was PBMCs, taken 15 days after the yellow fever booster vaccination. The TCR was taken from a man in his thirties or forties who received the YFV17D yellow fever vaccine. The receptor chain draws on TRBV10-2 and TRBJ2-5; no D gene is confidently identified. The DNA is as follows: TGCGCCAGCAGGTCTCTTGACTGGCAAGAGACCCAGTACTTC. Its product reads: CASRSLDWQETQYF.